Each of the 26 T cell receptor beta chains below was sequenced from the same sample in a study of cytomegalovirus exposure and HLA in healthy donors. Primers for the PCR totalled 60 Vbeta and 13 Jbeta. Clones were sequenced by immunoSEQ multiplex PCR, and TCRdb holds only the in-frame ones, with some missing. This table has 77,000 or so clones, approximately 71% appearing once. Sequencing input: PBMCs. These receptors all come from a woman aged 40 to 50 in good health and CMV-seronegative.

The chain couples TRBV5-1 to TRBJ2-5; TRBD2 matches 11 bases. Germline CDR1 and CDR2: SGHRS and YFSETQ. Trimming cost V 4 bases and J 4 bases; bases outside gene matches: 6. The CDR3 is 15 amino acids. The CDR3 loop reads CASSKDSGRGETQYF. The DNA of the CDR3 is TGCGCCAGCAGCAAGGATAGCGGGAGGGGAGAGACCCAGTACTTC.

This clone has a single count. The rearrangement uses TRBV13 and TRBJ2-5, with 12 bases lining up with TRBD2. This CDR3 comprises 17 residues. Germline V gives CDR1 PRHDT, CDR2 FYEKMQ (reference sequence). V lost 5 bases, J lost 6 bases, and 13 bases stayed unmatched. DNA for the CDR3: TGTGCCAGCAGCCCCGCCACACTAGCGGGGGGCGTAAAGACCCAGTACTTC. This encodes CASSPATLAGGVKTQYF.

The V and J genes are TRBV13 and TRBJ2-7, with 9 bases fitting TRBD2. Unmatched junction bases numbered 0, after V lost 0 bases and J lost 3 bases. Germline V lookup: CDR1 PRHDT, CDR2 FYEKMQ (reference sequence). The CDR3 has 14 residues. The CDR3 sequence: CASSLGSGSYEQYF. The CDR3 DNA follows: TGTGCCAGCAGCTTAGGTAGCGGGAGCTACGAGCAGTACTTC.

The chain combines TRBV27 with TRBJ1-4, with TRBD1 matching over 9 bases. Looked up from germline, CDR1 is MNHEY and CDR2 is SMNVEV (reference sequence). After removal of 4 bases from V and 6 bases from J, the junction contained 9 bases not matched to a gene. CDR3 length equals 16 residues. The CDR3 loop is CASSSYGQGTHEKLFF. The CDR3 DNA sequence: TGTGCCAGCAGTTCCTATGGACAGGGGACGCATGAAAAACTGTTTTTT.

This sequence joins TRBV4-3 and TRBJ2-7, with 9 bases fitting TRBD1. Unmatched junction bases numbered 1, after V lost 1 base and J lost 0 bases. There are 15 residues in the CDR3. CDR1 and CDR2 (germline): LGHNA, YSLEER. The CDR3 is CASSQGTGDSYEQYF. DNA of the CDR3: TGCGCCAGCAGCCAAGGGACAGGGGACTCCTACGAGCAGTACTTC.

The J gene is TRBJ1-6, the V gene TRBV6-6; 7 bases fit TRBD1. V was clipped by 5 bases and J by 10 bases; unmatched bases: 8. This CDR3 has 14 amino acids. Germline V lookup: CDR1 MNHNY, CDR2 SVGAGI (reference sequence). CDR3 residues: CASSTGTEDSPLHF. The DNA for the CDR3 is TGTGCCAGCAGTACCGGGACAGAGGACTCACCCCTCCACTTT.

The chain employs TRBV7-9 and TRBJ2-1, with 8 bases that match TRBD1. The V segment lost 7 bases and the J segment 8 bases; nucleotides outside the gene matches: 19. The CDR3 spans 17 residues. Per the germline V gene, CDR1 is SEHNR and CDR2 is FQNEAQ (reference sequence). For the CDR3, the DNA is TGTGCCAGCAACTTGAGGAGAAAACAGGGGGTGTCGGATGAGCAGTTCTTC. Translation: CASNLRRKQGVSDEQFF.

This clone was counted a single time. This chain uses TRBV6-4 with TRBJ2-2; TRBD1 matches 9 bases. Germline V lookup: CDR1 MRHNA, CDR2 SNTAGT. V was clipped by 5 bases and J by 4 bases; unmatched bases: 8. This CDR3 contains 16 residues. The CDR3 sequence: CASSTLGQGGTGELFF. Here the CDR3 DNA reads TGTGCCAGCAGTACCTTGGGACAGGGCGGCACCGGGGAGCTGTTTTTT.

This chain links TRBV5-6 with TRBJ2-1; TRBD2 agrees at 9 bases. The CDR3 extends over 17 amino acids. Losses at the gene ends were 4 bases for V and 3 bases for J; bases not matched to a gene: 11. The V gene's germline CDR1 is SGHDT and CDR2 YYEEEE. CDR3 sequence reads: CASSPGLLAGLYNEQFF. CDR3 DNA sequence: TGTGCCAGCAGCCCCGGATTGCTAGCGGGGCTCTACAATGAGCAGTTCTTC. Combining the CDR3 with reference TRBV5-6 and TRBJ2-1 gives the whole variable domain DAGVTQSPTHLIKTRGQQVTLRCSPKSGHDTVSWYQQALGQGPQFIFQYYEEEERQRGNFPDRFSGHQFPNYSSELNVNALLLGDSALYLCASSPGLLAGLYNEQFFGPGTRLTVL.

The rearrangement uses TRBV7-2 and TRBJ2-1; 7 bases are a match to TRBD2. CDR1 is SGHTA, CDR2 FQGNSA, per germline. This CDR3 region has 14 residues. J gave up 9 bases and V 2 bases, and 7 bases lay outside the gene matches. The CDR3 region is CASSLIHGRSEQFF. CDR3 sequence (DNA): TGTGCCAGCAGCTTAATCCACGGGAGGAGTGAGCAGTTCTTC.

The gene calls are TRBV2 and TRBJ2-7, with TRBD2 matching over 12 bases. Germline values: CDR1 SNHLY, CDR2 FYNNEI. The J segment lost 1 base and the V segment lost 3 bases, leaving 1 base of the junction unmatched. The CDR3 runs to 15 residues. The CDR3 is CASSEGTSGSYEQYF. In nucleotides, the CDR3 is TGTGCCAGCAGTGAGGGGACTAGCGGGTCCTACGAGCAGTACTTC.

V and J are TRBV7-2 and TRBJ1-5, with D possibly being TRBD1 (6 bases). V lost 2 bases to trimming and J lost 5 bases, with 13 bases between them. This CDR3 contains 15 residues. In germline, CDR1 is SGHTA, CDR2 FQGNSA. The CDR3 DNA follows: TGTGCCAGCAGCTTACAGGGGTATCGCTATCAGCCCCAGCATTTT. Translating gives CASSLQGYRYQPQHF.

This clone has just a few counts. The CDR3 loop reads CASSPEGARYEQYF. The CDR3 DNA sequence: TGCGCCAGCAGCCCCGAGGGCGCCCGCTACGAGCAGTACTTC. This chain links TRBV5-1 with TRBJ2-7, with D possibly TRBD2 on 5 matching bases. Deletions cut 4 bases from V and 3 bases from J, with 14 bases between. CDR3 length equals 14 residues. CDR1 and CDR2 from the germline V gene are SGHRS and YFSETQ. Looking up the rest from reference TRBV5-1 and TRBJ2-7 gives the full variable domain: KAGVTQTPRYLIKTRGQQVTLSCSPISGHRSVSWYQQTPGQGLQFLFEYFSETQRNKGNFPGRFSGRQFSNSRSEMNVSTLELGDSALYLCASSPEGARYEQYFGPGTRLTVT.

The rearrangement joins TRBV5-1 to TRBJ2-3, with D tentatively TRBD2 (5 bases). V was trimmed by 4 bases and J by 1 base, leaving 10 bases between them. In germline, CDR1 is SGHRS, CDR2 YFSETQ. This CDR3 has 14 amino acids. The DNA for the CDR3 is TGCGCCAGCAGCACCCGGGAACGCACAGATACGCAGTATTTT. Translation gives CASSTRERTDTQYF. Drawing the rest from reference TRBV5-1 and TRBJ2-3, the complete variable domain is KAGVTQTPRYLIKTRGQQVTLSCSPISGHRSVSWYQQTPGQGLQFLFEYFSETQRNKGNFPGRFSGRQFSNSRSEMNVSTLELGDSALYLCASSTRERTDTQYFGPGTRLTVL.

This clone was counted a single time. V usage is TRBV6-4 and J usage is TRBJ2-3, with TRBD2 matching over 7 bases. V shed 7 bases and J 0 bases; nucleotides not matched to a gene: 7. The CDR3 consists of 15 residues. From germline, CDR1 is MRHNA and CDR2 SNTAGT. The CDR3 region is CASKASGGSTDTQYF. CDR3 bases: TGTGCCAGCAAGGCTAGCGGAGGGAGCACAGATACGCAGTATTTT.

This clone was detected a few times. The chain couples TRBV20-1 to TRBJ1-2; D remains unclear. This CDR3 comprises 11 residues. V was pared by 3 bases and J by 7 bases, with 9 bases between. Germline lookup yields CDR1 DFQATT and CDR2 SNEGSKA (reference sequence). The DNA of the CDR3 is TGCAGTGCTAGTCCCAGCGGTGGCTACACCTTC. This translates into CSASPSGGYTF.

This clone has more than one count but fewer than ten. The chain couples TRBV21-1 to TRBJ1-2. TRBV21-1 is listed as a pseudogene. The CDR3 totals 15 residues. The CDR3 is CASSKRLISGHGYTF. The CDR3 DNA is TGTGCCAGCAGCAAAAGGCTCATCAGCGGCCATGGCTACACCTTC.

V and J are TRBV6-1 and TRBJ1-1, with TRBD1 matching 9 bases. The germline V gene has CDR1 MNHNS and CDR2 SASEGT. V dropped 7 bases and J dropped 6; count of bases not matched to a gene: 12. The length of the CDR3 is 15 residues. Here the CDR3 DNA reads TGTGCCAGCAACAGGAAGACAGGGGGGTTTCCTGAAGCTTTCTTT. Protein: CASNRKTGGFPEAFF.

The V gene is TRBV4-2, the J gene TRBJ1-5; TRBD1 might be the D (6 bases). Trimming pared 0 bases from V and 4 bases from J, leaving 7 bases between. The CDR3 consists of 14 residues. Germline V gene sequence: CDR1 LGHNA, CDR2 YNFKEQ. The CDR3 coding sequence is TGTGCCAGCAGCCAAGAAAGGGGGAATCAGCCCCAGCATTTT. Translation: CASSQERGNQPQHF.

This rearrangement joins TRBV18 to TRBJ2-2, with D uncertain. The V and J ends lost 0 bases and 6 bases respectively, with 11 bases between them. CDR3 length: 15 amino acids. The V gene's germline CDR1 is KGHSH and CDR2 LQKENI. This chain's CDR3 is CASSPPVGTAGELFF. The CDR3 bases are TGTGCCAGCTCACCACCGGTCGGAACAGCCGGGGAGCTGTTTTTT.

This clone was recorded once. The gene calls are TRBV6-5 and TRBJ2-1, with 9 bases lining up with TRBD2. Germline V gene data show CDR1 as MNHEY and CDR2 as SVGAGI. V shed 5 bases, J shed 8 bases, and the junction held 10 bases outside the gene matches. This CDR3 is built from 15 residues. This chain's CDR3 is CASSRVAGVGHEQFF. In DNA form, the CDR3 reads TGTGCCAGCAGTCGGGTAGCGGGAGTGGGCCATGAGCAGTTCTTC.

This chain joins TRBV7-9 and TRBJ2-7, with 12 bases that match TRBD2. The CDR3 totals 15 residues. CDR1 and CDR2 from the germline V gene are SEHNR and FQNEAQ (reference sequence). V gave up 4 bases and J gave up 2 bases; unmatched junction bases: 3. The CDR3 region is CASSSRLAGAYEQYF. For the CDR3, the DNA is TGTGCCAGCAGCTCACGACTAGCGGGAGCCTACGAGCAGTACTTC.

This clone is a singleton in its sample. CDR3 amino acids: CASSSLDRIYNEQFF. The CDR3 nucleotides read TGTGCCAGTAGTAGCCTGGACAGGATTTACAATGAGCAGTTCTTC. The rearrangement links TRBV19 to TRBJ2-1; 7 nucleotides line up with TRBD1. Losses at the gene ends were 4 bases for V and 4 bases for J; bases not matched to a gene: 7. This CDR3 contains 15 residues. Germline V gives CDR1 LNHDA, CDR2 SQIVND (reference sequence).

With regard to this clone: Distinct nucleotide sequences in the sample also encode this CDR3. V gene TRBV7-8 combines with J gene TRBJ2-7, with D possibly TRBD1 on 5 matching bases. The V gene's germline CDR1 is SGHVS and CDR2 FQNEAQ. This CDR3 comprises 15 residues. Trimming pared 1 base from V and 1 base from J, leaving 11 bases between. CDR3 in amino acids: CASSLVAGLSYEQYF. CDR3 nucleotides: TGTGCCAGCAGCTTAGTTGCAGGGCTATCCTACGAGCAGTACTTC.

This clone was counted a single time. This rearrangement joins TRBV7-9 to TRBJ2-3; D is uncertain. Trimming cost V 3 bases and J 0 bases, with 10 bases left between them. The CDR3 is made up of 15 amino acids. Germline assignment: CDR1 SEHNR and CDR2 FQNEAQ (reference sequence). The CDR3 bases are TGTGCCAGCAGCTTTCCTTCAGATAGCACAGATACGCAGTATTTT. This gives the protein CASSFPSDSTDTQYF.

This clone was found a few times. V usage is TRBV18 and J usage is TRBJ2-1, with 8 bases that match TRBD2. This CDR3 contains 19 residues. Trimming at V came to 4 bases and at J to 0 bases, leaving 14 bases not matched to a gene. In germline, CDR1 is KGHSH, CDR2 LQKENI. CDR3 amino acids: CASSRAIAGSPRSYNEQFF. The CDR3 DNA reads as TGTGCCAGCTCACGTGCGATAGCGGGGTCTCCCCGCTCCTACAATGAGCAGTTCTTC.